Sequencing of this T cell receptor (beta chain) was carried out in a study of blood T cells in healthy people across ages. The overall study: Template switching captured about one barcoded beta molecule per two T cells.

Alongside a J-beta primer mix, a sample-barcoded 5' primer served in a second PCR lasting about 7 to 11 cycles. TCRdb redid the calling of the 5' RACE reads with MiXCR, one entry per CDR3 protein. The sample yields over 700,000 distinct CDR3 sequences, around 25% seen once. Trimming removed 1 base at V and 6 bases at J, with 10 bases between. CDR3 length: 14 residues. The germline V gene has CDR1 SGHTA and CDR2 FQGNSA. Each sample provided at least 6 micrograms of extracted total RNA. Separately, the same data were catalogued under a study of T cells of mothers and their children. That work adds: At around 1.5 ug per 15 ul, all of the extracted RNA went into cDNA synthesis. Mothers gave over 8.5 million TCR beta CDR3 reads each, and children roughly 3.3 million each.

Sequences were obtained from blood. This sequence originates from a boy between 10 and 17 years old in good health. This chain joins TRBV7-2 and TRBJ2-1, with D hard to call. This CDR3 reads CASSLVTEANEQFF. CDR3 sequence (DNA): TGTGCCAGCAGCTTAGTTACCGAAGCCAATGAGCAGTTCTTC.